This T cell receptor beta chain was found in a study of Ad26.COV2.S vaccination and SARS-CoV-2 variants. Findings of the study overall: Whether participants received vaccine or placebo, their non-spike TCR breadth was similar. Those who received the vaccine showed greater spike-specific TCR breadth than those given placebo. TCR breadth and depth analyses may have underestimated total T cell responses.

In the case of this clone: Its antigen remains unknown.

Germline CDR1 is SEHNR and CDR2 is FQNEAQ (reference sequence). V lost 6 bases and J 10 bases, leaving 9 bases between the germline ends. This CDR3 is 11 amino acids long. This table comes from immunoSEQ multiplex PCR, and its TCRdb copy is limited to in-frame clones, with some not included. The sample carries more than 40,000 clones, around 83% recorded once. V and J are TRBV7-9 and TRBJ2-2; D is possibly TRBD2 (5 bases). This TCR was sampled from a human donor who had recovered from COVID-19. The material was peripheral blood, obtained after recovery from COVID-19. As DNA, the CDR3 is TGTGCCAGCAGGCGAGGGTTGGAGCTGTTTTTT. It codes for CASRRGLELFF.